This T cell receptor (beta chain) was recovered during a study of beta chain features in type 1 diabetes. Findings of the study overall: Shorter TCRB CDR3s, moderately but significantly so, were found in Type 1 diabetes patients in all four CD4+ subsets.

This clone has only a few counts. Its specificity is not known. V was clipped by 6 bases and J by 1 base; unmatched bases: 6. CDR1 and CDR2 (germline): MNHEY, SVGAGI. The CDR3 runs to 14 residues. The entirety of the isolated RNA underwent reverse transcription, so expressed TCRB transcripts were sequenced. Repertoires were generated with immunoSEQ multiplex PCR, while TCRdb's copy carries only in-frame clones and drops some. The sample gives about 120,000 clones, around 15% of which show up once; about 2.1% is in the top ten. This sequence joins TRBV6-5 and TRBJ2-7; 7 bases line up with TRBD2. The sequencing sample was made of central memory CD4+ T cells from blood. The sequence came from a man in his thirties or forties with type 1 diabetes. For the CDR3, the DNA is TGTGCCAGCAGCCGGTCTAGCGGTTCCTACGAGCAGTACTTC. Translating gives CASSRSSGSYEQYF.